Listed here are 32 T cell receptor beta chains from one sample, sequenced in a study of human T cells and chemical hapten exposure. Time point given: pre-sensitization, week 0. The treatment here: therapeutic diphenylcyclopropenone sensitization with weekly scalp DPC. TCRdb reprocessed the RACE reads via MiXCR and lists one record per CDR3 protein. The table records about 80,000 distinct CDR3 sequences, approximately 14% of them present only once. Sequencing was performed on whole blood, taken in connection with sensitization to the hapten diphenylcyclopropenone (DPC). The source is a woman aged 45-59 years with alopecia areata. Some clones in this sample may be carry-over from other donors' samples.

This clonotype was counted a few times. The chain carries TRBV5-4 and TRBJ2-7; tentatively, D is TRBD2 (5 bases). The V gene's germline CDR1 is SGHNT and CDR2 YYREEE (reference sequence). This CDR3 comprises 14 residues. V was shortened by 3 bases and J by 3 bases, with 13 bases between the two germline ends. The CDR3 loop is CASSSGIKSYEQYF. The CDR3 bases are TGTGCCAGCAGCTCGGGAATAAAAAGCTACGAGCAGTACTTC.

This clonotype has just a few counts. The J gene is TRBJ2-4, the V gene TRBV20-1, with 7 bases identical to TRBD2. CDR1 is DFQATT, CDR2 SNEGSKA, per germline (reference sequence). This CDR3 contains 12 residues. CDR3 region: CRATSTKNIQYF. The CDR3 nucleotides read TGCAGGGCGACTAGCACCAAAAACATTCAGTACTTC.

This clonotype was detected only a few times. This chain connects TRBV5-6 to TRBJ2-7; D possibly corresponds to TRBD2 (5 bases). This CDR3 has 14 amino acids. With 2 bases removed from V and 3 bases from J, the gap between germline ends came to 12 bases. CDR1 is SGHDT, CDR2 YYEEEE, per germline. The CDR3 spells CASSFGEWVYEQYF. For the CDR3, the DNA is TGTGCCAGCAGCTTCGGGGAATGGGTCTACGAGCAGTACTTC.

The chain combines TRBV18 with TRBJ1-4; D is perhaps TRBD1 (6 bases). The CDR3 runs to 14 residues. In germline, CDR1 is KGHSH, CDR2 LQKENI. The V gene lost 2 bases and the J gene lost 2 bases, with 6 bases spanning the gap. Here the CDR3 reads CASSPRGTNEKLFF. CDR3 nucleotides: TGTGCCAGCTCACCAAGGGGGACTAATGAAAAACTGTTTTTT.

The table lists this clonotype with a few counts. This sequence joins TRBV6-5 and TRBJ2-5; perhaps D is TRBD1 or TRBD2 (5 bases each). The CDR3 runs 16 residues. Trimming removed 7 bases at V and 5 bases at J, with 23 bases between. The germline V gene has CDR1 MNHEY and CDR2 SVGAGI. The CDR3 spells CASTYLFEGRLETQYF. DNA of the CDR3: TGTGCCAGCACCTACCTCTTTGAGGGACGGCTGGAGACCCAGTACTTC.

This clonotype showed up many times. CDR3 in amino acids: CASKEPGPGASTEAFF. Written as DNA, the CDR3 is TGTGCCAGCAAAGAACCGGGACCTGGGGCAAGCACTGAAGCTTTCTTT. The chain couples TRBV6-2 or TRBV6-3 to TRBJ1-1; possible D gene TRBD1, 5 bases. V lost 7 bases, J lost 4 bases, and 22 bases lay in between. The V gene's germline CDR1 is MNHEY and CDR2 SVGEGT. The CDR3 sequence is 16 residues long.

This clonotype was picked up many times. This chain joins TRBV10-3 and TRBJ2-2; 12 bases agree with TRBD2. In germline, CDR1 is ENHRY, CDR2 SYGVKD. The CDR3 contains 17 residues. Losses at the gene ends were 10 bases for V and 3 bases for J; bases not matched to a gene: 12. The CDR3 loop reads CATRGTSGSKDTGELFF. As DNA, the CDR3 is TGTGCCACCAGGGGGACTAGCGGGTCGAAGGACACCGGGGAGCTGTTTTTT.

This clonotype was seen repeatedly, ten times or more. This chain joins TRBV20-1 and TRBJ1-3; D perhaps matches TRBD1 (5 bases). The V and J ends lost 6 bases and 4 bases respectively, with 13 bases between them. This CDR3 region has 13 residues. Germline V lookup: CDR1 DFQATT, CDR2 SNEGSKA (reference sequence). In DNA form, the CDR3 reads TGCAGTGCCCGCGACGGGGCGGGAAACACCATATATTTT. Translating it yields CSARDGAGNTIYF.

The gene calls are TRBV7-2 and TRBJ1-1, with 8 bases fitting TRBD1. Trimming at V came to 4 bases and at J to 5 bases, leaving 9 bases not matched to a gene. Germline CDR1 is SGHTA and CDR2 is FQGNSA. CDR3 size: 15 residues. CDR3 sequence: CASSYERQGMTEAFF. The DNA for the CDR3 is TGTGCCAGCAGCTACGAGAGACAGGGGATGACTGAAGCTTTCTTT.

This clonotype was seen more than once but under ten times. The chain uses TRBV11-2 and TRBJ2-5; the match to TRBD2 covers 11 bases. This CDR3 has 16 residues. Trimming took 5 bases from V and 4 from J; bases not matched to a gene: 9. Germline V gene sequence: CDR1 SGHAT, CDR2 FQNNGV. CDR3 nucleotides: TGTGCCAGCAGCGGGACTAGCGGAAACCTGAGAGAGACCCAGTACTTC. It is translated as CASSGTSGNLRETQYF.

The chain joins TRBV20-1 to TRBJ2-2; D is possibly TRBD1 (5 bases). This CDR3 has 13 residues. Germline V gives CDR1 DFQATT, CDR2 SNEGSKA (reference sequence). V was pared by 3 bases and J by 6 bases, with 11 bases between. CDR3 amino acids: CSASPGYAGELFF. The DNA of the CDR3 is TGCAGTGCTAGCCCAGGGTACGCCGGGGAGCTGTTTTTT.

This clonotype was picked up a small number of times. This chain links TRBV28 with TRBJ1-1; 7 nucleotides line up with TRBD1. The CDR3 is 15 residues long. V was clipped by 4 bases and J by 4 bases; unmatched bases: 9. Per the germline V gene, CDR1 is MDHEN and CDR2 is SYDVKM. The CDR3 is CASSWLGQIITEAFF. The DNA of the CDR3 is TGTGCCAGCAGTTGGTTGGGACAGATAATCACTGAAGCTTTCTTT.

This clonotype was counted at least ten times. The rearrangement links TRBV20-1 to TRBJ2-5, with D possibly TRBD1 on 5 matching bases. The germline gives CDR1 DFQATT, CDR2 SNEGSKA (reference sequence). This CDR3 is built from 14 residues. Trimming took off 5 bases at V and 5 bases at J, with 18 bases between the two ends. DNA for the CDR3: TGCAGTGCTTACCCCACAGGAATTATGGAGACCCAGTACTTC. Translated, it gives CSAYPTGIMETQYF.

This clonotype has a handful of counts. The chain carries TRBV29-1 and TRBJ1-5; tentative D call: TRBD1 (5 bases). The germline gives CDR1 SQVTM, CDR2 ANQGSEA. V gave up 4 bases and J gave up 3 bases, with 10 bases separating them. This CDR3 comprises 13 residues. CDR3: CSVVDSDNQPQHF. The CDR3 nucleotides are TGCAGCGTTGTAGACAGTGACAATCAGCCCCAGCATTTT.

Only a few counts were recorded for this clonotype. The chain couples TRBV20-1 to TRBJ2-3; D possibly corresponds to TRBD1 (6 bases). This CDR3 is built from 13 residues. The ends were cut back, 3 bases at V and 6 bases at J, with 13 bases in the middle. Germline V gives CDR1 DFQATT, CDR2 SNEGSKA (reference sequence). The CDR3 bases are TGCAGTGCTAGTCCAGGGGTCCTGGATACGCAGTATTTT. Residues: CSASPGVLDTQYF.

This clonotype appeared a few times. The rearrangement links TRBV5-1 to TRBJ1-1; D gene ambiguous. The CDR3 has 13 amino acids. The germline V gene encodes CDR1 SGHRS and CDR2 YFSETQ. V was clipped by 4 bases and J by 4 bases, with 11 bases between them. In DNA form, the CDR3 reads TGCGCCAGCAGCGGGGTTCGGGGCACTGAAGCTTTCTTT. Residues: CASSGVRGTEAFF. Drawing the rest from reference TRBV5-1 and TRBJ1-1, the complete variable domain is KAGVTQTPRYLIKTRGQQVTLSCSPISGHRSVSWYQQTPGQGLQFLFEYFSETQRNKGNFPGRFSGRQFSNSRSEMNVSTLELGDSALYLCASSGVRGTEAFFGQGTRLTVV.

This clonotype showed up just a few times. This chain joins TRBV2 and TRBJ2-3; D is possibly TRBD1 (6 bases). Germline CDR1 is SNHLY and CDR2 is FYNNEI. Trimming left V 5 bases short and J 0 bases short, with 9 bases between. The length of the CDR3 is 14 residues. CDR3 region: CASSRDTSTDTQYF. CDR3 DNA: TGTGCCAGCAGTCGGGACACGAGCACAGATACGCAGTATTTT. The variable domain in full, with the rest retrieved from reference TRBV2 and TRBJ2-3, is EPEVTQTPSHQVTQMGQEVILRCVPISNHLYFYWYRQILGQKVEFLVSFYNNEISEKSEIFDDQFSVERPDGSNFTLKIRSTKLEDSAMYFCASSRDTSTDTQYFGPGTRLTVL.

This clonotype was detected ten times or more. V is TRBV29-1 and J is TRBJ2-7, with unresolved D. Germline lookup yields CDR1 SQVTM and CDR2 ANQGSEA. Deletions cut 4 bases from V and 2 bases from J, with 15 bases between. This CDR3 region has 14 residues. The CDR3, as DNA: TGCAGCGTTGCCCCAAGAGCTCTAACCTACGAGCAGTACTTC. It translates to CSVAPRALTYEQYF.

A few counts support this clonotype. The chain joins TRBV5-3 to TRBJ1-4; D gene unclear. TRBV5-3 belongs to the ORF category, with a function that is uncertain. The germline V and J ends were trimmed by 0 bases and 3 bases, with 12 bases remaining between them. The CDR3 has 16 amino acids. CDR3: CARSLDSLPPNEKLFF. The CDR3 bases are TGTGCCAGAAGCTTGGACAGCCTGCCACCTAATGAAAAACTGTTTTTT.

This clonotype appeared a few times. This chain joins TRBV6-6 and TRBJ1-5; 8 bases align to TRBD1. The V gene's germline CDR1 is MNHNY and CDR2 SVGAGI (reference sequence). The V gene end was trimmed by 5 bases and the J gene end by 1 base; junction bases not matched to a gene: 7. The CDR3 extends over 16 amino acids. In nucleotides, the CDR3 is TGTGCCAGCAGTCCCGGACAGGGCAGAAGCAATCAGCCCCAGCATTTT. This encodes CASSPGQGRSNQPQHF.

This clonotype has at least ten counts. The rearrangement links TRBV5-5 to TRBJ2-2; maybe TRBD2 (5 bases). Deletions cut 1 base from V and 0 bases from J, with 7 bases between. CDR1 SGHKS and CDR2 YYEKEE come from the germline V gene (reference sequence). The CDR3 spans 15 residues. The CDR3 nucleotides are TGTGCCAGCAGCTTGTTACTAGCGAACACCGGGGAGCTGTTTTTT. Encoded protein: CASSLLLANTGELFF.

This clonotype was detected a few times. This chain uses TRBV23-1 with TRBJ2-5, with no clear D. TRBV23-1 is an ORF; its function is uncertain. The CDR3 runs to 20 residues. V lost 1 base, J lost 3 bases, and 27 bases lay in between. The CDR3 DNA reads TGCGCCAGCAGTCAATTGGGTTGTTCGACTGTAAGGGTCTTCGAAGAGACCCAGTACTTC. Translation gives CASSQLGCSTVRVFEETQYF.

This clonotype occurred a few times. The chain couples TRBV20-1 to TRBJ1-6, with D uncertain. This CDR3 is built from 15 residues. The V and J ends lost 4 bases and 5 bases respectively, with 15 bases between them. Germline lookup yields CDR1 DFQATT and CDR2 SNEGSKA (reference sequence). The CDR3 protein is CSATELSLNNSPLHF. As DNA, the CDR3 is TGCAGTGCTACGGAGTTGTCTCTCAATAATTCACCCCTCCACTTT.

This clonotype has a handful of counts. The V call is TRBV24-1, the J call TRBJ1-1; D gene ambiguous. This CDR3 has 13 residues. Between the trimmed V and J ends, which lost 3 bases and 6 bases, there was a span of 10 bases. In germline, CDR1 is KGHDR, CDR2 SFDVKD. The CDR3 region has the DNA TGTGCCACCAGTGATCCCGCACGCGCTGAAGCTTTCTTT. Translating gives CATSDPARAEAFF.

The sample holds a few counts of this clonotype. The chain joins TRBV29-1 to TRBJ1-1, with no clear D. V gave up 5 bases and J gave up 4 bases, with 14 bases separating them. CDR1 and CDR2 from the germline V gene are SQVTM and ANQGSEA. This CDR3 comprises 13 residues. Written as DNA, the CDR3 is TGCAGCGTTCCCCCCGGCTGGGGCACTGAAGCTTTCTTT. Residues: CSVPPGWGTEAFF.

This clonotype has at least ten counts. The V call is TRBV18, the J call TRBJ1-1, with a tentative D call TRBD1 (5 bases). V shed 1 base and J shed 0 bases, with 6 bases lying between them. Per germline, CDR1 KGHSH and CDR2 LQKENI. CDR3 size: 14 residues. CDR3 DNA: TGTGCCAGCTCACCACAGGACATGAACACTGAAGCTTTCTTT. Translation gives CASSPQDMNTEAFF.

The table lists this clonotype with many counts. The chain carries TRBV5-1 and TRBJ2-2; TRBD1 matches 7 bases. The V segment lost 0 bases and the J segment 4 bases; nucleotides outside the gene matches: 9. The germline V gene encodes CDR1 SGHRS and CDR2 YFSETQ. The CDR3 covers 17 residues. This CDR3 is CASSLDYRDRSTGELFF. CDR3 DNA: TGCGCCAGCAGCTTGGATTATCGGGACAGATCCACCGGGGAGCTGTTTTTT.

This clonotype was detected a few times. This chain joins TRBV7-2 and TRBJ2-2; D ambiguous. This CDR3 has 12 residues. Trimming took 5 bases from V and 8 from J, leaving 9 bases between them. Per germline, CDR1 SGHTA and CDR2 FQGNSA. CDR3 in amino acids: CASSRPRGELFF. CDR3 in DNA: TGTGCCAGCAGCCGCCCGAGGGGGGAGCTGTTTTTT.

This clonotype was seen a few times. This sequence joins TRBV6-1 and TRBJ2-3, with D possibly matching TRBD1 (5 bases). Trimming took off 7 bases at V and 3 bases at J, with 11 bases between the two ends. Looked up from germline, CDR1 is MNHNS and CDR2 is SASEGT. The CDR3 is 13 residues long. Here the CDR3 DNA reads TGTGCCAGCATAAAAAGGGGAACAGATACGCAGTATTTT. Translated, it gives CASIKRGTDTQYF.

The gene calls are TRBV2 and TRBJ2-3; TRBD2 agrees at 12 bases. The ends lost 8 bases at V and 1 base at J; junction bases unmatched: 7. Germline CDR1 is SNHLY and CDR2 is FYNNEI. This CDR3 region has 16 residues. The CDR3 DNA sequence: TGTGCCAGCCGGCGCTCTAGCGGGAGGGGCACAGATACGCAGTATTTT. It yields the protein CASRRSSGRGTDTQYF.

This clonotype was observed many times. The chain links TRBV7-7 to TRBJ2-1; a weak D match, TRBD1 (5 bases). The CDR3 is 13 amino acids. Trimming removed 2 bases from V and 8 bases from J, with 10 bases in between. In germline, CDR1 is SSHAT, CDR2 FNYEAQ (reference sequence). In DNA, the CDR3 is TGTGCCAGCAGCTTATTCCAGGGCTATGAGCAGTTCTTC. This codes for CASSLFQGYEQFF.

This sequence joins TRBV6-2 or TRBV6-3 and TRBJ2-7; D gene uncertain. The CDR3 is 11 amino acids. V shed 6 bases and J shed 2 bases, with 5 bases lying between them. Germline CDR1 MNHEY, CDR2 SVGEGT. CDR3 coding DNA: TGTGCCAGCAGGACCCCCTACGAGCAGTACTTC. This encodes CASRTPYEQYF.